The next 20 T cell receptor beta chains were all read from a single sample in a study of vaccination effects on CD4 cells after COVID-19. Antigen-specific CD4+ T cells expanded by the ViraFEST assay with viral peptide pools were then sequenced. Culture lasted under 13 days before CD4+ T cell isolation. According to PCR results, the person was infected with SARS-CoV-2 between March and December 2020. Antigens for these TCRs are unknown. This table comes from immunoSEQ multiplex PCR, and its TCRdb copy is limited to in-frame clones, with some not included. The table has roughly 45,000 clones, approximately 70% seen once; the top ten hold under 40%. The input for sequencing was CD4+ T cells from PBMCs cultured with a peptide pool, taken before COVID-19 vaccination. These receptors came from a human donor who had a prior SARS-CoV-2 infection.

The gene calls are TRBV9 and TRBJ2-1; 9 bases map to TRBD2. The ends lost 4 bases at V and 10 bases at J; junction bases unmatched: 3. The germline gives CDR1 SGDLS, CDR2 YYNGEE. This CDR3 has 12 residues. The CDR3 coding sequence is TGTGCCAGCAGCCGCGGACTAGCGGAGCAGTTCTTC. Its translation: CASSRGLAEQFF.

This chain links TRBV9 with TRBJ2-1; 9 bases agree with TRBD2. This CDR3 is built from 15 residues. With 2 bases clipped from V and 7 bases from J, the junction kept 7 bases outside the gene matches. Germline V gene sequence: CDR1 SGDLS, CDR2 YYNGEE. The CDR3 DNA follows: TGTGCCAGCAGCGTTAGCGGGAGCGGGGGTAATGAGCAGTTCTTC. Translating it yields CASSVSGSGGNEQFF.

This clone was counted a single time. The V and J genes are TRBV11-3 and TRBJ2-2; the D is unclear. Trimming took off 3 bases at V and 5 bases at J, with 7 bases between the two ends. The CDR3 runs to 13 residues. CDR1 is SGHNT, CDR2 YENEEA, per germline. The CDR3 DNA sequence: TGTGCCAGCAGCTTGGATGGTACCGGGGAGCTGTTTTTT. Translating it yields CASSLDGTGELFF.

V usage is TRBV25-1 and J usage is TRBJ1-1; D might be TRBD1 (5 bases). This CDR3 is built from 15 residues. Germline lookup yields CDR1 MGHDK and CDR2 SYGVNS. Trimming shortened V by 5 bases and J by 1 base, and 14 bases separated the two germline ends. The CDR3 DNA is TGTGCCAGCAGTCAGGACGACGGGGCGAACACTGAAGCTTTCTTT. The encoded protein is CASSQDDGANTEAFF.

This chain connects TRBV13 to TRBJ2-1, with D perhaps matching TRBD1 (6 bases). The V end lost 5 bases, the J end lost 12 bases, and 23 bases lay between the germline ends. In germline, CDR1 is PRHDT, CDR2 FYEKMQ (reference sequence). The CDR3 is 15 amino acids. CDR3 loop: CASSNTGRWGGRQFF. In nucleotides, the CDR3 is TGTGCCAGCAGCAACACAGGGCGGTGGGGTGGGAGGCAGTTCTTC.

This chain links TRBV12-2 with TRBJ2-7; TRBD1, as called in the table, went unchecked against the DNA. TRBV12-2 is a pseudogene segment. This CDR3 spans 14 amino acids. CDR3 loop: CASPNRDRGEEQYF. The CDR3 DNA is TGTGCAAGCCCTAACCGGGACAGGGGGGAGGAGCAGTACTTC.

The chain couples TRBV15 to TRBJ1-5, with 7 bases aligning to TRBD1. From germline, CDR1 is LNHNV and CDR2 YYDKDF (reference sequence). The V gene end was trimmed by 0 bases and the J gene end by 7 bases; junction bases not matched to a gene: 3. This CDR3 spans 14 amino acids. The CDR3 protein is CATSRDLQGQPQHF. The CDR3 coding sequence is TGTGCCACCAGCAGAGATCTACAGGGGCAGCCCCAGCATTTT.

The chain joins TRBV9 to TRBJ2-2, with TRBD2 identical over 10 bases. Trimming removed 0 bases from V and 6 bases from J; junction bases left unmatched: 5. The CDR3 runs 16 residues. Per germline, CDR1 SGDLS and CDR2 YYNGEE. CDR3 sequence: CASSVVSGGAAGELFF. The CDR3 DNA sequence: TGTGCCAGCAGCGTAGTGAGCGGGGGGGCTGCCGGGGAGCTGTTTTTT.

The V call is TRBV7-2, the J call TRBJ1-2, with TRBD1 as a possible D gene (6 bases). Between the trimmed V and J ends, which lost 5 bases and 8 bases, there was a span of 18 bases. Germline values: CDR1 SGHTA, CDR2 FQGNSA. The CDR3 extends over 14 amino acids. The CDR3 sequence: CASSLGGPGTGYTF. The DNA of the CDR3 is TGTGCCAGCAGCCTAGGGGGTCCCGGGACGGGCTACACCTTC.

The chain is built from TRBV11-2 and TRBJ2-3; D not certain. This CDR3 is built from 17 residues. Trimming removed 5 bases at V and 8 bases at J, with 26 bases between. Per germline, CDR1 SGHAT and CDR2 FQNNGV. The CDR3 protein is CASSPGFLGEYPVTQYF. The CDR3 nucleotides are TGTGCCAGCAGCCCCGGTTTTTTGGGCGAATATCCAGTTACGCAGTATTTT.

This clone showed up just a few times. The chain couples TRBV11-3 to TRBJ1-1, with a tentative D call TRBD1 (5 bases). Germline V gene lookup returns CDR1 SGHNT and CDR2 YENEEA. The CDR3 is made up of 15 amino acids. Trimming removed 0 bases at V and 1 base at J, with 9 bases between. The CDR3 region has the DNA TGTGCCAGCAGCTTAGACGGGGCCGGGAACACTGAAGCTTTCTTT. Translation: CASSLDGAGNTEAFF. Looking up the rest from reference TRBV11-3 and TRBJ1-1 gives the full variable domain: EAGVVQSPRYKIIEKKQPVAFWCNPISGHNTLYWYLQNLGQGPELLIRYENEEAVDDSQLPKDRFSAERLKGVDSTLKIQPAELGDSAVYLCASSLDGAGNTEAFFGQGTRLTVV.

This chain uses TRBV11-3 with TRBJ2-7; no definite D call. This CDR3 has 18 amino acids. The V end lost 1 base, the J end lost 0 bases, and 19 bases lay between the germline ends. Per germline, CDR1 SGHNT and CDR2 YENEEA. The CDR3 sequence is CASSLAALPSAYSYEQYF. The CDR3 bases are TGTGCCAGCAGCTTAGCAGCTTTACCCAGCGCGTACTCCTACGAGCAGTACTTC.

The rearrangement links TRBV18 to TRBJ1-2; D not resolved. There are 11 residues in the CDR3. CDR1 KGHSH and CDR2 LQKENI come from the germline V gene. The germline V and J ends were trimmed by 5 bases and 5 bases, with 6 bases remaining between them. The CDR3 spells CASSDAYGYTF. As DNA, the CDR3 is TGTGCCAGCTCAGATGCGTATGGCTACACCTTC.

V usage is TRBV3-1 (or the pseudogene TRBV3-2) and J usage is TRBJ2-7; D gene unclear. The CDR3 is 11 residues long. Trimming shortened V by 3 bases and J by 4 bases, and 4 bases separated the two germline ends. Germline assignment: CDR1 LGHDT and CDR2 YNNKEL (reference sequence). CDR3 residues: CASSQFYEQYF. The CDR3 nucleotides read TGTGCCAGCAGCCAGTTTTACGAGCAGTACTTC.

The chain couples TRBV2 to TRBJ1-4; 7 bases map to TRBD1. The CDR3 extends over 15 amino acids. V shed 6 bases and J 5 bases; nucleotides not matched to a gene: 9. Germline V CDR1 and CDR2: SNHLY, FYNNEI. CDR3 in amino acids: CASRDSGQLNEKLFF. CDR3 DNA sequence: TGTGCCAGCAGAGATTCGGGACAGCTAAATGAAAAACTGTTTTTT.

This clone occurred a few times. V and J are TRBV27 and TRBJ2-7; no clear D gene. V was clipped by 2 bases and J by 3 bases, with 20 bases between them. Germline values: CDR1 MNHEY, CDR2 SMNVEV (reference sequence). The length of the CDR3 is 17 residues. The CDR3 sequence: CASSLGPDPGSGYEQYF. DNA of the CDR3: TGTGCCAGCAGTTTAGGCCCTGACCCAGGATCCGGCTACGAGCAGTACTTC.

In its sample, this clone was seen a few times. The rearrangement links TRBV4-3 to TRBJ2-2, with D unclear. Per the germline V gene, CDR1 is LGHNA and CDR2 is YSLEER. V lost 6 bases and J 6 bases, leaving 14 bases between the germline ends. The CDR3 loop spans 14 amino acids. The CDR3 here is CASRVSRTSGELFF. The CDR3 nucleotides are TGCGCCAGCAGAGTCAGTCGTACGTCCGGGGAGCTGTTTTTT.

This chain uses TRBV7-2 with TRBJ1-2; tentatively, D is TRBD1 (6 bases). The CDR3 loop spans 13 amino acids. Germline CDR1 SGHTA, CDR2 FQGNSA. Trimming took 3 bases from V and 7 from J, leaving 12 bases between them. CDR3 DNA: TGTGCCAGCAGCTTCCTCAGAGGGGGTGGCTACACCTTC. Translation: CASSFLRGGGYTF.

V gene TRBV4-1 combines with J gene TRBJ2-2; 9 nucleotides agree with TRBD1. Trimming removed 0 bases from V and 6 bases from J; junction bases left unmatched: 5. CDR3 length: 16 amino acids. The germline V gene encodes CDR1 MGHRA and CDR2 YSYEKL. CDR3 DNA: TGCGCCAGCAGCCAAGATAAGGGACAGGGTTCCGGGGAGCTGTTTTTT. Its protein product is CASSQDKGQGSGELFF.

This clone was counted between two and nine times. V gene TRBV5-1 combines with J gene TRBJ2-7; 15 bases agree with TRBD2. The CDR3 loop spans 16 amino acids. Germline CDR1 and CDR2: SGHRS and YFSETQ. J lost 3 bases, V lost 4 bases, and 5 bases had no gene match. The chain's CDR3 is CASSQGLAGGYYEQYF. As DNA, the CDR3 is TGCGCCAGCAGCCAGGGACTAGCGGGGGGCTACTACGAGCAGTACTTC.